This TCR beta chain comes out of a study of T cell repertoires in cytomegalovirus infection. Study-wide background: Shared public TCR beta signatures pointed to both CMV infection and a matching HLA type. Overall study results and limits: Identification of carriers of CMV plus the relevant HLA was performed using cumulative public TCR beta family frequency. Dominating the ex vivo response were TCR beta clonotypes that were CMV-specific and HLA-C-restricted.

TCRdb fed the reads into MiXCR, producing one record per CDR3 protein. The table shows around 330,000 distinct CDR3 sequences, with 15% to 20% occurring only once. This clonotype was seen a handful of times. What it binds is unknown. Sequencing input: PBMCs. The clonotype originates from a human donor in good health (CMV status not recorded). Some clones in this sample may be carry-over from other donors' samples.

The CDR3 region is CASSLGYGNEQFF. For the CDR3, the DNA is TGTGCCAGCAGCTTGGGCTACGGCAATGAGCAGTTCTTC. The chain is built from TRBV11-2 and TRBJ2-1; D unresolved. CDR1 SGHAT and CDR2 FQNNGV come from the germline V gene. This CDR3 comprises 13 residues. Trimming took off 3 bases at V and 6 bases at J, with 9 bases between the two ends.